This passage covers 20 T cell receptor beta chains from one sample sequenced in a study of blood T cells in healthy people across ages. The use of a sample-barcoded 5' primer and a J-beta primer mix characterized a second PCR of about 7 to 12 cycles. TCRdb reanalysed the 5' RACE reads using MiXCR and keeps one entry per CDR3 protein. Counted here are about 1.6 million distinct CDR3 sequences, approximately 32% occurring once; the ten biggest clones make up approximately 10%. The sequenced sample was blood. Receptors were obtained from a woman under 40 in good health.

This clonotype was detected many times. The chain carries TRBV5-5 and TRBJ2-1; maybe TRBD1 (6 bases). V dropped 5 bases and J dropped 0 bases, with 15 bases sitting between them. Germline CDR1 and CDR2: SGHKS and YYEKEE (reference sequence). The CDR3 is made up of 16 amino acids. Here the CDR3 reads CASRLQGTASYNEQFF. The CDR3 region has the DNA TGTGCCAGCAGACTCCAGGGGACCGCCTCCTACAATGAGCAGTTCTTC.

In its sample, this clonotype was seen a few times. The chain is built from TRBV28 and TRBJ2-1; 11 positions match TRBD2. Losses at the gene ends were 4 bases for V and 9 bases for J; bases not matched to a gene: 8. The CDR3 is 15 amino acids. Germline values: CDR1 MDHEN, CDR2 SYDVKM. This CDR3 reads CASSSLAGGSVEQFF. The CDR3 DNA is TGTGCCAGCAGTTCCCTAGCGGGAGGCTCAGTTGAGCAGTTCTTC.

The table lists this clonotype with a few counts. The V gene is TRBV5-6, the J gene TRBJ1-2; D unclear. There are 16 residues in the CDR3. Germline V lookup: CDR1 SGHDT, CDR2 YYEEEE. Between the trimmed V and J ends, which lost 2 bases and 5 bases, there was a span of 19 bases. The CDR3 spells CASSFNLGPTFYGYTF. The CDR3, as DNA: TGTGCCAGCAGCTTTAACTTAGGACCGACCTTTTATGGCTACACCTTC.

Written as DNA, the CDR3 is TGCGCCAGCAGCTCCGGGACGGTTGTCTCTGGGGCCAACGTCCTGACTTTC. As protein: CASSSGTVVSGANVLTF. This chain joins TRBV4-1 and TRBJ2-6; either TRBD1 or TRBD2 may supply D (5 bases each). Germline CDR1 reads MGHRA; CDR2 reads YSYEKL. V shed 5 bases and J shed 0 bases, with 14 bases lying between them. The CDR3 loop spans 17 amino acids.

This clonotype was detected a few times. CDR3 residues: CASSQSPTGSTYEQYF. In DNA form, the CDR3 reads TGCGCCAGCAGCCAGAGCCCGACAGGGTCGACCTACGAGCAGTACTTC. This chain connects TRBV4-1 to TRBJ2-7, with 7 bases lining up with TRBD1. Germline V gene lookup returns CDR1 MGHRA and CDR2 YSYEKL. This CDR3 is 16 amino acids long. Unmatched junction bases numbered 10, after V lost 3 bases and J lost 2 bases.

The chain joins TRBV5-8 to TRBJ2-1; D is uncertain. Trimming removed 5 bases at V and 7 bases at J, with 16 bases between. The germline CDR1 and CDR2 sequences are SGHTS and YDEGEE. The CDR3 covers 14 residues. The CDR3 DNA is TGTGCCAGCAGTCTGCTTGGTGGGCATAATGAGCAGTTCTTC. It codes for CASSLLGGHNEQFF.

The sample holds many counts of this clonotype. This chain links TRBV12-3 or TRBV12-4 with TRBJ2-7, with D possibly TRBD1 on 6 matching bases. The V end was cut by 5 bases, the J end by 0 bases, with 8 bases between. This CDR3 contains 13 residues. Here the CDR3 reads CASSRDTSYEQYF. The CDR3, as DNA: TGTGCCAGCAGTCGGGACACCTCCTACGAGCAGTACTTC.

This clonotype occurred many times. The V and J genes are TRBV5-5 and TRBJ1-2; D is unclear. In germline, CDR1 is SGHKS, CDR2 YYEKEE (reference sequence). CDR3 length equals 13 residues. V was shortened by 0 bases and J by 1 base, with 4 bases between the two germline ends. As DNA, the CDR3 is TGTGCCAGCAGCTTGGCCAATAACTATGGCTACACCTTC. It is translated as CASSLANNYGYTF.

The genes are TRBV5-1 and TRBJ1-5; D call uncertain. Between the trimmed V and J ends, which lost 3 bases and 5 bases, there was a span of 12 bases. Per the germline V gene, CDR1 is SGHRS and CDR2 is YFSETQ. This CDR3 region has 14 residues. CDR3 coding DNA: TGCGCCAGCAGCTGGCGGGCCGGTGATCAGCCCCAGCATTTT. Its protein product is CASSWRAGDQPQHF.

This clonotype has only a few counts. The J gene is TRBJ2-1, the V gene TRBV24-1; D remains unclear. Germline CDR1 KGHDR, CDR2 SFDVKD. The CDR3 is 16 amino acids. V was trimmed by 0 bases and J by 8 bases, leaving 16 bases between them. The CDR3 nucleotides read TGTGCCACCAGTGATTTGGGCGCAACGGAGTCCGATGAGCAGTTCTTC. Amino acids: CATSDLGATESDEQFF.

The sample holds one count of this clonotype. A read error may explain this, as a much larger clone is one base away. The J gene is TRBJ2-7, the V gene TRBV27; 7 bases are a match to TRBD2. The CDR3 sequence is 12 residues long. The junction had 3 bases not matched to a gene; V was cut back by 10 bases and J by 0 bases. The germline gives CDR1 MNHEY, CDR2 SMNVEV (reference sequence). CDR3 protein: CANGGSSYEQYF. The CDR3 DNA is TGTGCCAACGGCGGGAGCTCCTACGAGCAGTACTTC.

V usage is TRBV6-6 and J usage is TRBJ2-3; 14 nucleotides agree with TRBD2. V shed 2 bases, J shed 5 bases, and the junction held 6 bases outside the gene matches. This CDR3 has 17 residues. CDR1 is MNHNY and CDR2 is SVGAGI in the germline V gene (reference sequence). The CDR3 loop is CASSYVGTSGSRDTQYF. The CDR3 DNA follows: TGTGCCAGCAGTTACGTGGGGACTAGCGGGAGTCGAGATACGCAGTATTTT.

On this clonotype: One end of the junction does not line up with germline, which may come from a read error. This sequence joins TRBV28 and TRBJ2-7; D is unclear. The germline gives CDR1 MDHEN, CDR2 SYDVKM. The CDR3 sequence is 11 residues long. CDR3: CASSSPPLECF. The DNA for the CDR3 is TGTGCCAGCAGTTCCCCCCCATTGGAGTGCTTC. Combining the CDR3 with reference TRBV28 and TRBJ2-7 gives the whole variable domain DVKVTQSSRYLVKRTGEKVFLECVQDMDHENMFWYRQDPGLGLRLIYFSYDVKMKEKGDIPEGYSVSREKKERFSLILESASTNQTSMYLCASSSPPLECFGPGTRLTVT.

This rearrangement joins TRBV20-1 to TRBJ2-7; 7 bases map to TRBD2. The closer fit of TRBJ2-5 to the DNA end suggests the J call may be wrong. The CDR3 is made up of 13 amino acids. Germline V lookup: CDR1 DFQATT, CDR2 SNEGSKA (reference sequence). CDR3 protein: CSASFREGETQYF. Written as DNA, the CDR3 is TGCAGTGCTAGCTTCAGGGAGGGGGAGACCCAGTACTTC.

The chain joins TRBV29-1 to TRBJ2-7, with 9 nucleotides matching TRBD2. V lost 6 bases and J lost 4; bases outside the gene matches: 7. CDR1 and CDR2 from the germline V gene are SQVTM and ANQGSEA. The CDR3 is made up of 13 amino acids. In DNA form, the CDR3 reads TGCAGCGTAGGGACTAGCATCACGTACGAGCAGTACTTC. This translates into CSVGTSITYEQYF.

The CDR3 DNA reads TGCAGCGGGGTGGGAACCAACTATGGCTACACCTTC. This sequence encodes CSGVGTNYGYTF. The V and J genes are TRBV29-1 and TRBJ1-2; D is ambiguous. V lost 7 bases and J lost 2, with 11 bases in between. The germline gives CDR1 SQVTM, CDR2 ANQGSEA. CDR3 length: 12 residues.

This clonotype has only a few counts. This rearrangement joins TRBV29-1 to TRBJ2-1; 16 nucleotides line up with TRBD2. This CDR3 is built from 12 residues. CDR1 and CDR2 from the germline V gene are SQVTM and ANQGSEA. V lost 6 bases to trimming and J lost 12 bases; unmatched junction nucleotides: 2. The CDR3 bases are TGCAGCGTAGGGACTAGCGGGGGGGGGCAGTTCTTC. It specifies CSVGTSGGGQFF.

The rearrangement links TRBV11-2 to TRBJ1-1; tentatively, D is TRBD1 (6 bases). The V and J ends lost 2 bases and 4 bases respectively, with 14 bases between them. The CDR3 length is 15 residues. Germline CDR1 reads SGHAT; CDR2 reads FQNNGV. CDR3 sequence: CASSLYGGAITEAFF. The CDR3 nucleotides read TGTGCCAGCAGCTTATACGGGGGCGCAATCACTGAAGCTTTCTTT.

V gene TRBV5-1 combines with J gene TRBJ2-5, with a possible D match to TRBD2 (6 bases). The end of the DNA fits TRBJ2-7 better, so the J call may be wrong. The CDR3 totals 15 residues. Per the germline V gene, CDR1 is SGHRS and CDR2 is YFSETQ. Here the CDR3 DNA reads TGCGCCAGCAGCTCCTCTTCAGGGCGGGAATACGAGCAGTACTTC. This encodes CASSSSSGREYEQYF.

On this clonotype: A much more abundant neighbour one base away suggests this may be a read error. DNA for the CDR3: TGTGCCAGCAGTTTAAAGGGCAACGAGCAGTACGTC. It specifies CASSLKGNEQYV. This sequence joins TRBV28 and TRBJ2-7; D gene uncertain. Germline V CDR1 and CDR2: MDHEN, SYDVKM. There are 12 residues in the CDR3. The ends were cut back, 2 bases at V and 5 bases at J, with 7 bases in the middle.